The source of this T cell receptor beta chain is a study of T cells expressing NK-cell markers. On the study more broadly: Sequencing of TCR beta repertoires drew on sorted CD3+CD56+NKG2C+, CD3+CD56+NKG2C- and CD3+CD56-NKG2C+ T cells. Findings and caveats of the study: Dominance of the CD3+CD56-NKG2C+ fraction by these clonotypes also held in a handful of donors. Of the CD8+ T cells in about 6 donors, about 1.0-7.5% belonged to dominant NKG2C+ clonotypes.

CDR3 length equals 15 residues. Points on this clonotype: No antigen is known for it.

Researchers built TCR beta cDNA using 5'RACE template switching with UMIs. Using the 5' RACE reads, TCRdb records one entry per CDR3 protein without DNA. There are 250,000 or so distinct CDR3 sequences in the sample, with 4% to 5% held by the top ten. Material: blood T cells: a sorted CD56 or NKG2C T cell subset, CD4+ or CD8+ T cells, or bulk PBMC T cells (not recorded which). This receptor was identified in a woman aged 18 to 75 in good health. The V call is TRBV12-3 or TRBV12-4, the J call TRBJ1-5. The CDR3: CASSYGPLQAQPQHF.